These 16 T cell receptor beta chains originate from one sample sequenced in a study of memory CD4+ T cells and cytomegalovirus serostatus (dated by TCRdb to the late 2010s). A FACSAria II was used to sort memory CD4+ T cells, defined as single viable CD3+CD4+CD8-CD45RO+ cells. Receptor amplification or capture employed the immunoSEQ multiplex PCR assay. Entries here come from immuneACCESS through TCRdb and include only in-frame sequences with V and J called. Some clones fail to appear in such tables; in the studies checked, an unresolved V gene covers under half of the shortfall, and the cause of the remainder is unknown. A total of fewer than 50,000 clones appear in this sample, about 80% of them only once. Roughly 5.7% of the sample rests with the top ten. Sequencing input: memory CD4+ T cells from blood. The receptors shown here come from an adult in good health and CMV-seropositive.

The CDR3 DNA reads as TGTGCCAGCAGCTCGGACAGGGCTGGCACTGAAGCTTTCTTT. Amino acids: CASSSDRAGTEAFF. The gene calls are TRBV7-9 and TRBJ1-1; 8 bases fit TRBD1. CDR1 SEHNR and CDR2 FQNEAQ come from the germline V gene (reference sequence). V lost 4 bases, J lost 4 bases, and 5 bases stayed unmatched. The CDR3 runs 14 residues. The full variable domain, rest sourced from reference TRBV7-9 and TRBJ1-1, is DTGVSQNPRHKITKRGQNVTFRCDPISEHNRLYWYRQTLGQGPEFLTYFQNEAQLEKSRLLSDRFSAERPKGSFSTLEIQRTEQGDSAMYLCASSSDRAGTEAFFGQGTRLTVV.

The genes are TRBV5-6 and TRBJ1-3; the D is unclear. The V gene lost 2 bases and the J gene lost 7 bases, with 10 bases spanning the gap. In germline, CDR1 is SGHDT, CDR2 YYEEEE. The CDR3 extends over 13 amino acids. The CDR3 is CASSLTTGNTIYF. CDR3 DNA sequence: TGTGCCAGCAGCTTAACGACGGGTAACACCATATATTTT.

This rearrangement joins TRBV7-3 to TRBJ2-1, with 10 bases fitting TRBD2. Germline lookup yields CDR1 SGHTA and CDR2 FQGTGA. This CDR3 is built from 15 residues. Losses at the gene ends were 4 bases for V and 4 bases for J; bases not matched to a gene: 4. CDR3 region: CASSSLAGDYNEQFF. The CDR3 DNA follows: TGTGCCAGCAGCTCCCTAGCGGGGGATTACAATGAGCAGTTCTTC.

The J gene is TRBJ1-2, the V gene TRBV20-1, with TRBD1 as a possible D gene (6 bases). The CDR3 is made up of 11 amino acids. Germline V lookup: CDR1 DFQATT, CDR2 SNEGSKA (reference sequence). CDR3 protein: CSGNRVDGYTF. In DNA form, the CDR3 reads TGCAGCGGAAACAGGGTTGATGGCTACACCTTC.

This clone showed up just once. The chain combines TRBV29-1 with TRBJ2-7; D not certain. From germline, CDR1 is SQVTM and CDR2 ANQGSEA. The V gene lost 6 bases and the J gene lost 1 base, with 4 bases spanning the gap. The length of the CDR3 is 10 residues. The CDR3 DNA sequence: TGCAGCGTGGGATCCTACGAGCAGTACTTC. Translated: CSVGSYEQYF.

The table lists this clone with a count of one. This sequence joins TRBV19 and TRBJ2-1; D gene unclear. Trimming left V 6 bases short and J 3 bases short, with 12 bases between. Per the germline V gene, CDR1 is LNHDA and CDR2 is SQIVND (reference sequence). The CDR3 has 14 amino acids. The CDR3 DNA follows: TGTGCCAGTAGCCCCCAGGTGGGCTACAATGAGCAGTTCTTC. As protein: CASSPQVGYNEQFF.

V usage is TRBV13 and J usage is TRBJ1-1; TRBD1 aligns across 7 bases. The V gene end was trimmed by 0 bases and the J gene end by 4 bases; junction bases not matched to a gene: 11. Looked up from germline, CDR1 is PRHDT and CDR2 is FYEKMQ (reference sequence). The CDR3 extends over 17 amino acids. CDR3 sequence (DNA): TGTGCCAGCAGCTTAGGAGGCAGGGGGTTAAGGGGCACTGAAGCTTTCTTT. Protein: CASSLGGRGLRGTEAFF.

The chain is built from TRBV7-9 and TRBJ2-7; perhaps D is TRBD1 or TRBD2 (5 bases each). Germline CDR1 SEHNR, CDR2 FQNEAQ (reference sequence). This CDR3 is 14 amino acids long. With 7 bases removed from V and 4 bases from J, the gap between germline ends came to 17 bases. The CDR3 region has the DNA TGTGCCAGCACCACTAGGGGCGGAGGATACGAGCAGTACTTC. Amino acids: CASTTRGGGYEQYF.

CDR3 sequence (DNA): TGTGCCAGCAGTTTACTAATTTGGGACAGGAGTAGCAATCAGCCCCAGCATTTT. Its translation: CASSLLIWDRSSNQPQHF. V usage is TRBV28 and J usage is TRBJ1-5; 8 nucleotides line up with TRBD1. The trim removed 2 bases at V and 0 bases at J, leaving 9 bases unmatched. The CDR3 has 18 residues. The V gene's germline CDR1 is MDHEN and CDR2 SYDVKM.

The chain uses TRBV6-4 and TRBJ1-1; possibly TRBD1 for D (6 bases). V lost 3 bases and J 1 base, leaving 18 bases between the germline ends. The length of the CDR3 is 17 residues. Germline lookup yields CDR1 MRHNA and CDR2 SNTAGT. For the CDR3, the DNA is TGTGCCAGCAGTGAGAGGACAGAGCCTAAAAAGAACACTGAAGCTTTCTTT. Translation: CASSERTEPKKNTEAFF.

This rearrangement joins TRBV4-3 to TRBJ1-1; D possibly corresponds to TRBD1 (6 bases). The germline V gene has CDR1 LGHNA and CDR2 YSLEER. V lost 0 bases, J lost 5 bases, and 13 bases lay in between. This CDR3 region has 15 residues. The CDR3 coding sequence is TGCGCCAGCAGCCAAGATTGGGGGCCGAATACTGAAGCTTTCTTT. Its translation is CASSQDWGPNTEAFF.

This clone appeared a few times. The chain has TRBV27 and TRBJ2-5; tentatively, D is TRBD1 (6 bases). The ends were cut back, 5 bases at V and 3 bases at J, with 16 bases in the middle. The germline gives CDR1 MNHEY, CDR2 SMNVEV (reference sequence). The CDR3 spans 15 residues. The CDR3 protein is CASSRRDMKEETQYF. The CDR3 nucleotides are TGTGCCAGCAGTCGCCGGGACATGAAAGAAGAGACCCAGTACTTC.

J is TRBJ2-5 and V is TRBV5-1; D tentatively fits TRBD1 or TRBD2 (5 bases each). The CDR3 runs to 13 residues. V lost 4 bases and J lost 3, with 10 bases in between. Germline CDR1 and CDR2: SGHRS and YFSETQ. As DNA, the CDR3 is TGCGCCAGCAGCCGGGGCGTGAAAGAGACCCAGTACTTC. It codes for CASSRGVKETQYF.

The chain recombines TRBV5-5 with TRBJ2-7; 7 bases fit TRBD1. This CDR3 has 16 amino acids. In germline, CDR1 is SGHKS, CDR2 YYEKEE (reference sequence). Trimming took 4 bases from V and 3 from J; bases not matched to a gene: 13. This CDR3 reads CASSLNRDRSHYEQYF. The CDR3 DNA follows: TGTGCCAGCAGCCTCAACCGGGACAGATCTCACTACGAGCAGTACTTC. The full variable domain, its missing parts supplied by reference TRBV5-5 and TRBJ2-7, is DAGVTQSPTHLIKTRGQQVTLRCSPISGHKSVSWYQQVLGQGPQFIFQYYEKEERGRGNFPDRFSARQFPNYSSELNVNALLLGDSALYLCASSLNRDRSHYEQYFGPGTRLTVT.

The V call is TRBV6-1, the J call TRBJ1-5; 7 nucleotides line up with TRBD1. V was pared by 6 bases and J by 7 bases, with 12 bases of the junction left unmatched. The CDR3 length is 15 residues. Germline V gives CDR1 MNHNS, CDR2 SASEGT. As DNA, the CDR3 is TGTGCCAGCAGACGACAGGGAGGGAACGAACAGCCCCAGCATTTT. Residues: CASRRQGGNEQPQHF.

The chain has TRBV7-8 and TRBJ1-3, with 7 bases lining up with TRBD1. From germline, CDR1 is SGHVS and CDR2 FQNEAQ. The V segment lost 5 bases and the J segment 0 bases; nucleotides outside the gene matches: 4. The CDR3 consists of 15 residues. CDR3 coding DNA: TGTGCCAGCAGCCCCGGGACAGTCTCTGGAAACACCATATATTTT. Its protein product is CASSPGTVSGNTIYF.